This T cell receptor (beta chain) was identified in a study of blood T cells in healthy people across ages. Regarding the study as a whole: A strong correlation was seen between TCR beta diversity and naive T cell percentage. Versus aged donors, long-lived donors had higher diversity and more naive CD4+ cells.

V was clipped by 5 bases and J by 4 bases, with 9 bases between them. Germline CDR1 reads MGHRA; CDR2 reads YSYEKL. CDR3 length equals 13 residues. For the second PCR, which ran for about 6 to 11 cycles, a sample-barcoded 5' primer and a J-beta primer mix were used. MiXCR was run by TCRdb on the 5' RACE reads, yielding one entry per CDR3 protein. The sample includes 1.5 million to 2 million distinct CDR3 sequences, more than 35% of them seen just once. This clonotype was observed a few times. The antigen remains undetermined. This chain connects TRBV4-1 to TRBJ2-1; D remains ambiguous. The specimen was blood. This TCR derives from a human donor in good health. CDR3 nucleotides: TGCGCCAGCAGCGCCCGGAAATACAATGAGCAGTTCTTC. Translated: CASSARKYNEQFF.